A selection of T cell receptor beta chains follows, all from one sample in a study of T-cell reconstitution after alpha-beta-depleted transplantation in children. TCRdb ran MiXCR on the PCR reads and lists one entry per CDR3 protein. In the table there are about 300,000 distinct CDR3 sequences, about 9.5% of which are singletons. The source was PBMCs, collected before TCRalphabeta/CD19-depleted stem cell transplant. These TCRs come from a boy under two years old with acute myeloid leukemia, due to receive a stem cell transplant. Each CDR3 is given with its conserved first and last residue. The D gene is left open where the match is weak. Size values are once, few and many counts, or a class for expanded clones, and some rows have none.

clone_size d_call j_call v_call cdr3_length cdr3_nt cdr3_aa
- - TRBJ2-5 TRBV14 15 TGTGCCAGCAGCCCCGGGGCGGCCCCGCCGGGGCCCCAGTACTTC CASSPGAAPPGPQYF
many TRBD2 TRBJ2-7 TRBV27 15 TGTGCCAGCAACCCTTTAGGGCTAGCGGGAGGCGAGCAGTACTTC CASNPLGLAGGEQYF
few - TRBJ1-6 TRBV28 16 TGTGCCAGCAGTTGGAGGGTCAGCTCCTATAATTCACCCCTCCACTTT CASSWRVSSYNSPLHF
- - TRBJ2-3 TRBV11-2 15 TGTGCCAGCAGATCTACTATGCGGATCACAGATACGCAGTATTTT CASRSTMRITDTQYF
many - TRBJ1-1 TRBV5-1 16 TGCGCCAGCAGCCCACTCTACGTCGGAACGAACACTGAAGCTTTCTTT CASSPLYVGTNTEAFF
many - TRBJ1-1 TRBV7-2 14 TGTGCCAGCAGCTTCGGGGGAGCGGTCACTGAAGCTTTCTTT CASSFGGAVTEAFF
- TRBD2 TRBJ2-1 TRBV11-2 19 TGTGCCAGCAGCTTAGTGGCCAGCGGGGGCCCCCCGCCCCCCGATGAGCAGTTCTTC CASSLVASGGPPPPDEQFF
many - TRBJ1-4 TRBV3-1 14 TGTGCCAGCAGCCAAGCCGGGACTAATGAAAAACTGTTTTTT CASSQAGTNEKLFF
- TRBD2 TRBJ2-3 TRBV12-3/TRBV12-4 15 TGTGCCAGCAGTTATAGCGGGGGGGATCGGGATACGCAGTATTTT CASSYSGGDRDTQYF
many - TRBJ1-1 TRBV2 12 TGTGCCAGCAGTGAAAAAAACACTGAAGCTTTCTTT CASSEKNTEAFF
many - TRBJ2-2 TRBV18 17 TGTGCCAGCTCACCAAGGACTATAAGTCCCTGGGCCGGGGAGCTGTTTTTT CASSPRTISPWAGELFF
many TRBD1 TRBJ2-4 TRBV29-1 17 TGCAGCGTTGTGGGACAGGGGAGTATACTAGCCAAAAACATTCAGTACTTC CSVVGQGSILAKNIQYF
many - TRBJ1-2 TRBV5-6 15 TGTGCCAGCAGCTTTGAAGGGCGCCTGGTCTATGGCTACACCTTC CASSFEGRLVYGYTF
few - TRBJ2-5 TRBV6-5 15 TGTGCCAGCAGAACTACACAGGGAGGGCGAGAGACCCAGTACTTC CASRTTQGGRETQYF
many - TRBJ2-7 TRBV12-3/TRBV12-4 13 TGTGCCAGCAGGACCAGGGGCGCCTACGAGCAGTACTTC CASRTRGAYEQYF
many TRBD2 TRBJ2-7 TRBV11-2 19 TGTGCCAGCAGCTCAATGGGCCAGCTAGCGGGGGGGCCGTCGTACGAGCAGTACTTC CASSSMGQLAGGPSYEQYF
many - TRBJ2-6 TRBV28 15 TGTGCCAGCAGTTCCTACAGCCCTGGGGCCAACGTCCTGACTTTC CASSSYSPGANVLTF
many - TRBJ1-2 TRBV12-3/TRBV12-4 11 TGTGCCAGCAGTTTAGGTCATGGCTACACCTTC CASSLGHGYTF
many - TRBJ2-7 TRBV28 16 TGTGCCAGCAGTGGCTGGGACATGTTAAGCTCCTACGAGCAGTACTTC CASSGWDMLSSYEQYF
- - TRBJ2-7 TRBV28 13 TGTGCCAGCAGTTGGAGTGACACCTACGAGCAGTACTTC CASSWSDTYEQYF
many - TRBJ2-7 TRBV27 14 TGTGCCAGCAGTTTATCGTGGGCGGCTGGGGGGCAGTACTTC CASSLSWAAGGQYF
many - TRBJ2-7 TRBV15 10 TGTGCCACCAGCTTCTACGAGCAGTACTTC CATSFYEQYF
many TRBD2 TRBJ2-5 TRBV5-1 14 TGCGCCAGCAGCTTGGGACTAGCGGGGCCAACCCAGTACTTC CASSLGLAGPTQYF
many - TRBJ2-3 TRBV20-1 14 TGCAGTGCCCGGAGGGGAGGAGGCACAGATACGCAGTATTTT CSARRGGGTDTQYF
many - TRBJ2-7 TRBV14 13 TGTGCCAGCAGCCAGACCATCAATTACGAGCAGTACTTC CASSQTINYEQYF
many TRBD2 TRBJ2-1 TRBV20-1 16 TGCAGTGCTAGAGAGCCTACTAGCGGAGATTACAATGAGCAGTTCTTC CSAREPTSGDYNEQFF
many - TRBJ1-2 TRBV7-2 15 TGTGCCAGCAGCTATCCCGCGACAGGAGAGGGGGGCTACACCTTC CASSYPATGEGGYTF
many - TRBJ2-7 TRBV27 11 TGTGCCAGCCGCACCCTCCACGAGCAGTACTTC CASRTLHEQYF
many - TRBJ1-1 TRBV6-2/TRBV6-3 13 TGTGCCAGCAGTTACGCCGACCGTCCAGAAGCTTTCTTT CASSYADRPEAFF
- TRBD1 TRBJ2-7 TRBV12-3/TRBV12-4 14 TGTGCCAGCGTGACAGGGGAATTTCCCTACGAGCAGTACTTC CASVTGEFPYEQYF
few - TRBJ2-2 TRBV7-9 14 TGTGCCAGCAGCTTTGGGGGCATGGTCGGGGAGCTGTTTTTT CASSFGGMVGELFF
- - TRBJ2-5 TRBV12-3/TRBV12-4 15 TGTGCCAGCAGTTCATCGAGCGGAATTCAAGAGACCCAGTACTTC CASSSSSGIQETQYF
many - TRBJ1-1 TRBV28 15 TGTGCCAGCATCTCACCCTGGGGGGAGGAAACTGAAGCTTTCTTT CASISPWGEETEAFF
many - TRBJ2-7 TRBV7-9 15 TGTGCCAGCAGCTTGACTCAGGGGACGGGCTACGAGCAGTACTTC CASSLTQGTGYEQYF
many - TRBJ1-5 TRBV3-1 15 TGTGCCAGCAGCCAAGATTGGGCAGGGGATCAGCCCCAGCATTTT CASSQDWAGDQPQHF
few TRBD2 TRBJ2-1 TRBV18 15 TGTGCCAGCTCTCCCGGGGCAGCGGGGTACAATGAGCAGTTCTTC CASSPGAAGYNEQFF
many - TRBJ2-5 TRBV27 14 TGTGCCAGCAGTTTAGGGTGGGCCCAACGGACCCAGTACTTC CASSLGWAQRTQYF
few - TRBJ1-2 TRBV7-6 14 TGTGCCAGCAGCTTAGGAACGGGGCAGGAAGGCTACACCTTC CASSLGTGQEGYTF
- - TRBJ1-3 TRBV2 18 TGTGCCAGCGCCCTGAGCGGAAGAGAAGGGGGCTCTGGAAACACCATATATTTT CASALSGREGGSGNTIYF
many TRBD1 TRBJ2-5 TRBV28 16 TGTGCCAGCAGCCAGCACTCAGGGGGCAGGATGGAGACCCAGTACTTC CASSQHSGGRMETQYF
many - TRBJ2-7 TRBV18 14 TGTGCCAGCTCACCAACCGCGGTCACCTACGAGCAGTACTTC CASSPTAVTYEQYF
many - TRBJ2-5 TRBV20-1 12 TGCAGTGCCGAGCGGTGGAGGGAGACCCAGTACTTC CSAERWRETQYF
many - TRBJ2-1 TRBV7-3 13 TGTGCCAGCAGCTCCTATCCCCAGTTTGAGCAGTTCTTC CASSSYPQFEQFF
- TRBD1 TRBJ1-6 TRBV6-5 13 TGTGCCAGCAGTTACAAGGGGGCGTCACCCCTCCACTTT CASSYKGASPLHF
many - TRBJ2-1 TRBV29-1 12 TGCAGCGTTGCCCGGGCAGCCAATGAGCAGTTCTTC CSVARAANEQFF
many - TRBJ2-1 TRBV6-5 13 TGTGCCAGCAGTATGATATTAGCGCATGAGCAGTTCTTC CASSMILAHEQFF
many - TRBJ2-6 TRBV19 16 TGTGCCAGTAGTATCGGCTGGAGCTCTGGGGCCAACGTCCTGACTTTC CASSIGWSSGANVLTF
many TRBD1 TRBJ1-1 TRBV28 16 TGTGCCAGCAGTGCATCAGGACAGGGGAGGGGCACTGAAGCTTTCTTT CASSASGQGRGTEAFF
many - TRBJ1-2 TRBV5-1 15 TGCGCCAGCAGCCCTGGACACGTCATCGTCTATGGCTACACCTTC CASSPGHVIVYGYTF
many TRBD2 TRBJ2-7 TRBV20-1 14 TGCAGTGCTAGGAGACTAGCCACCTCCTACGAGCAGTACTTC CSARRLATSYEQYF
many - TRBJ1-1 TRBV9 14 TGTGCCAGCAGCGTAGAGGGGATGAACACTGAAGCTTTCTTT CASSVEGMNTEAFF